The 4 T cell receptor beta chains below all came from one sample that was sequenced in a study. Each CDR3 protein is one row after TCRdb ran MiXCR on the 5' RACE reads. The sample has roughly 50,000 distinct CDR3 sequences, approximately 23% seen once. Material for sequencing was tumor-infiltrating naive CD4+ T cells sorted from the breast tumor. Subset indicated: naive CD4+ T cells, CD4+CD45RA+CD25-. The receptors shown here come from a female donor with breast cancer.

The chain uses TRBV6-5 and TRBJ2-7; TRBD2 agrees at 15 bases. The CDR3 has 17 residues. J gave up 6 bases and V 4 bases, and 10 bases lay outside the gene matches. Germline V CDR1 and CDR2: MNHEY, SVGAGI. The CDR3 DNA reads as TGTGCCAGCAGTTCCGGGACTAGCGGGAGGCCCCTGGGCGAGCAGTACTTC. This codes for CASSSGTSGRPLGEQYF.

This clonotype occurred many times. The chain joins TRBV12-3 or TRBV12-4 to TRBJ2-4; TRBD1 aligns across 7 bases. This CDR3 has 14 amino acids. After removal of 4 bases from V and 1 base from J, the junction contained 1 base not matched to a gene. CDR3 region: CASSSTGAKNIQYF. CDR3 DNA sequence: TGTGCCAGCAGTTCGACAGGGGCCAAAAACATTCAGTACTTC.

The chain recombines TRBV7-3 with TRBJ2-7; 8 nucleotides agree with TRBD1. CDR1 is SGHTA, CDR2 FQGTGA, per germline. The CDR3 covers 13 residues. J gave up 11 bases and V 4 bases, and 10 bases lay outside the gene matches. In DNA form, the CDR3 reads TGTGCCAGCAGCTCCGGACAGGGAACGGGGGAGTACTTC. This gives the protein CASSSGQGTGEYF.

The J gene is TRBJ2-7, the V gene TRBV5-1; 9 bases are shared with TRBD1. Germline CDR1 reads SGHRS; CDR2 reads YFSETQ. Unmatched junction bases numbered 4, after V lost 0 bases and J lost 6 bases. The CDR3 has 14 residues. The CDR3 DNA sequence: TGCGCCAGCAGCTTGGGGGACAGGGCCCCCGAGCAGTACTTC. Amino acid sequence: CASSLGDRAPEQYF. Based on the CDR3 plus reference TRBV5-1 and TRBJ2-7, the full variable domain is KAGVTQTPRYLIKTRGQQVTLSCSPISGHRSVSWYQQTPGQGLQFLFEYFSETQRNKGNFPGRFSGRQFSNSRSEMNVSTLELGDSALYLCASSLGDRAPEQYFGPGTRLTVT.